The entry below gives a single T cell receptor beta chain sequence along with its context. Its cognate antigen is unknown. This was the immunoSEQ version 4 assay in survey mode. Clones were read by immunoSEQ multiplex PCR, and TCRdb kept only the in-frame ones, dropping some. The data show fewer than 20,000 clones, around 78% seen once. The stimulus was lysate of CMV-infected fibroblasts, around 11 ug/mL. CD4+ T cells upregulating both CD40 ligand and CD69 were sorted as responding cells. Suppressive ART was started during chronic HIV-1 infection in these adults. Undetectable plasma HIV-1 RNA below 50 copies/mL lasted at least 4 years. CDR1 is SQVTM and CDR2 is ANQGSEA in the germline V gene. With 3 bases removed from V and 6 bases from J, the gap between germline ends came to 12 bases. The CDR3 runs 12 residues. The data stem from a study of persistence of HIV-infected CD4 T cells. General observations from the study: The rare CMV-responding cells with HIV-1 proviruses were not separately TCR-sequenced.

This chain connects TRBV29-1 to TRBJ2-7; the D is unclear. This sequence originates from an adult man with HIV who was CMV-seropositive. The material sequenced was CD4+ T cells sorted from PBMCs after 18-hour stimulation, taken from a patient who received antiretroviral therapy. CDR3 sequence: CSVDDPVSEQYF. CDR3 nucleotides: TGCAGCGTTGACGACCCGGTAAGCGAGCAGTACTTC.